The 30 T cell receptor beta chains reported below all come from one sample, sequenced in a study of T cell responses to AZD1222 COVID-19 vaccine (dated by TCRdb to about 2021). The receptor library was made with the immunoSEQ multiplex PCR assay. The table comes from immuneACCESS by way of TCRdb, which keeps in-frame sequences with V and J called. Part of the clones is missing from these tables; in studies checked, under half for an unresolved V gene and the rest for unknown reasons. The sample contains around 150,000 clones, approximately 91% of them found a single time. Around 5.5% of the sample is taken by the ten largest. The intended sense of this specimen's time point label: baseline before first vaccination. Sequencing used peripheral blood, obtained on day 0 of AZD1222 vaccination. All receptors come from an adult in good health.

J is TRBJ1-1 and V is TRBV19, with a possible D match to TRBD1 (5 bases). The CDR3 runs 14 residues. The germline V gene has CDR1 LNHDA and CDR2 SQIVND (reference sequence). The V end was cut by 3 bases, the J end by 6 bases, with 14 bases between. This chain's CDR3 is CASSIGTPNAEAFF. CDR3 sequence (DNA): TGTGCCAGTAGTATTGGGACCCCAAACGCTGAAGCTTTCTTT.

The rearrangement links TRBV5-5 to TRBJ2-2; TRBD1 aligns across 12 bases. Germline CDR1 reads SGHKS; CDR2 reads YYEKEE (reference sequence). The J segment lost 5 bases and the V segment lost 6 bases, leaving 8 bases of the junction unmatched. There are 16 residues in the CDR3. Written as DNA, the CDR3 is TGTGCCAGCACGTTGTGGGACAGGGGGCATACCGGGGAGCTGTTTTTT. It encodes CASTLWDRGHTGELFF.

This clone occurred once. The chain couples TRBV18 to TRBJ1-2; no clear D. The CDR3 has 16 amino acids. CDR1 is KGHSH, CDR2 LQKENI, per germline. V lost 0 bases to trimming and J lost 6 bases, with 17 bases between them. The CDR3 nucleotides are TGTGCCAGCTCACCACCAGGGTCGTGGCTAACGGATGGCTACACCTTC. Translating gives CASSPPGSWLTDGYTF.

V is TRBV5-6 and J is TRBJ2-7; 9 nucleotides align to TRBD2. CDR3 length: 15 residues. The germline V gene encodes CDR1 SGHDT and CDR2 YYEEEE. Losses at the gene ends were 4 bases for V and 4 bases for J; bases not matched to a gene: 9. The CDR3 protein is CASSPPSGRQYEQYF. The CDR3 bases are TGTGCCAGCAGCCCCCCCAGCGGGAGGCAGTACGAGCAGTACTTC. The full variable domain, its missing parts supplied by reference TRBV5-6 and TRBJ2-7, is DAGVTQSPTHLIKTRGQQVTLRCSPKSGHDTVSWYQQALGQGPQFIFQYYEEEERQRGNFPDRFSGHQFPNYSSELNVNALLLGDSALYLCASSPPSGRQYEQYFGPGTRLTVT.

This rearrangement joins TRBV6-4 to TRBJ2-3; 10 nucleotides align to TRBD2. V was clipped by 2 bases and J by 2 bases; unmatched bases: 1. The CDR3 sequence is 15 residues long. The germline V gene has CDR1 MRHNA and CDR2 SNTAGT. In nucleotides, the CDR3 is TGTGCCAGCAGTGACAGCGGGAGGGCCACAGATACGCAGTATTTT. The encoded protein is CASSDSGRATDTQYF.

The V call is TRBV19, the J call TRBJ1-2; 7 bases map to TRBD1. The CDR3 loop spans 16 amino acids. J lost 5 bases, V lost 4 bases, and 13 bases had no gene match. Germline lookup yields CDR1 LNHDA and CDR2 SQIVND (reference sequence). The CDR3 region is CASSTAGTALSYGYTF. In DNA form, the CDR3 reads TGTGCCAGTAGTACTGCCGGGACAGCTCTCTCTTATGGCTACACCTTC.

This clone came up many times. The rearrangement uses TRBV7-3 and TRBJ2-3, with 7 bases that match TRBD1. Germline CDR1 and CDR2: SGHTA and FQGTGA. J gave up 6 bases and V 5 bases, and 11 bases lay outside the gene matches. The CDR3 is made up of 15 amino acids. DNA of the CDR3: TGTGCCAGCAGCCCCGACCTGACAGGGTGGGATACGCAGTATTTT. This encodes CASSPDLTGWDTQYF.

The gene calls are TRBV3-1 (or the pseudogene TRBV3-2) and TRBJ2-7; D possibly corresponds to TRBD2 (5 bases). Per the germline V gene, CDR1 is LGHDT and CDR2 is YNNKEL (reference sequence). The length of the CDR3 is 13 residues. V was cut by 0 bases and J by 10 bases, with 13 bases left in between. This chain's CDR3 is CASSQDLRGNQYF. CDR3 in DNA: TGTGCCAGCAGCCAAGACCTCCGGGGAAATCAGTACTTC.

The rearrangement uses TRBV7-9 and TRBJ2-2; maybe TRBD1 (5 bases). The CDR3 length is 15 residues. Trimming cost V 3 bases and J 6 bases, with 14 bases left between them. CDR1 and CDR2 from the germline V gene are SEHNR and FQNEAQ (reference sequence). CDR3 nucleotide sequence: TGTGCCAGCAGCTTCGCCAGGGTAGGGGCCGGGGAGCTGTTTTTT. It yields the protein CASSFARVGAGELFF.

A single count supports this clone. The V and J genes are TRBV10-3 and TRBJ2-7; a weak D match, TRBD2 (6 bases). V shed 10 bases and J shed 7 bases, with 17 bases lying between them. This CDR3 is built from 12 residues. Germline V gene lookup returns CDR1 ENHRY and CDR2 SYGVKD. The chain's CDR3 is CATQATAGEQYF. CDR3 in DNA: TGTGCCACCCAAGCCACGGCGGGGGAGCAGTACTTC.

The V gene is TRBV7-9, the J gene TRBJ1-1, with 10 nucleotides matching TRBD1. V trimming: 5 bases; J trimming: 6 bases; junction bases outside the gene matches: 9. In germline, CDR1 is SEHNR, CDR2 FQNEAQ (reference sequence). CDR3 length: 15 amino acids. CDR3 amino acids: CASSGRTGGRAEAFF. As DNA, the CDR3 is TGTGCCAGCAGCGGACGGACAGGGGGAAGGGCTGAAGCTTTCTTT.

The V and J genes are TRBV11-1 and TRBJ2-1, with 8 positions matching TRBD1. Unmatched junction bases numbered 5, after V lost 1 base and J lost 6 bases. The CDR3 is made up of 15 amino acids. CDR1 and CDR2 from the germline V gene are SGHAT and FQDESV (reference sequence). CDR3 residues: CASSLEQGVVNEQFF. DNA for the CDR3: TGTGCCAGCAGCTTAGAACAGGGGGTGGTCAATGAGCAGTTCTTC.

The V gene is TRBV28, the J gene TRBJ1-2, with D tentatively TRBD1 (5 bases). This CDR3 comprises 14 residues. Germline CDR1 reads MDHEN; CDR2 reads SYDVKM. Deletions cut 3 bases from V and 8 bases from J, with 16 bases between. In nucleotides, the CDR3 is TGTGCCAGCAGTTTGGTGGGGGGTGGGAAGGGCTACACCTTC. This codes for CASSLVGGGKGYTF.

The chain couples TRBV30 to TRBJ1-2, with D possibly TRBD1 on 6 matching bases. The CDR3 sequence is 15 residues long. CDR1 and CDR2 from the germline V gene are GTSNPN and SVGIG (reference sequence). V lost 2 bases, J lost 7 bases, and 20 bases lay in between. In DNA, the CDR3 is TGTGCCTGGAGTCCCTCGGGTGGGGGGGCTGCTGGCTACACCTTC. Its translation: CAWSPSGGGAAGYTF.

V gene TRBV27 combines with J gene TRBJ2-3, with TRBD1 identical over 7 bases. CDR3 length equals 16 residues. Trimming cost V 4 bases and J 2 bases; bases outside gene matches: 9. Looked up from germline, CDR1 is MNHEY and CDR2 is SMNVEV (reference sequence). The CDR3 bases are TGTGCCAGCAGTTACCGGGGACAGCTGATCACAGATACGCAGTATTTT. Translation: CASSYRGQLITDTQYF.

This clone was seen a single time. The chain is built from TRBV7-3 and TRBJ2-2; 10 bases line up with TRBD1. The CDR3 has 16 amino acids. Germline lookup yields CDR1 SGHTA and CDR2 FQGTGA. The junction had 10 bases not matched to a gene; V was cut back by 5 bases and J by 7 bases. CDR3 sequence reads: CASSPDRGRLGGELFF. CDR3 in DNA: TGTGCCAGCAGCCCAGACAGGGGGCGTCTCGGCGGGGAGCTGTTTTTT.

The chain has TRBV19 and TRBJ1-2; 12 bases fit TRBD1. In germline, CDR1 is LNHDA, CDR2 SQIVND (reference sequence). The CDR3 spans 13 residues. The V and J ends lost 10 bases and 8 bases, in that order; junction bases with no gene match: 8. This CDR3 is CATEGQGARGYTF. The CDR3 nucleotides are TGTGCCACCGAGGGACAGGGGGCGCGAGGCTACACCTTC.

CDR3 sequence (DNA): TGTGCCAGCAGCGTAGTCGGGGGGACTAATGAAAAACTGTTTTTT. Residues: CASSVVGGTNEKLFF. V usage is TRBV5-4 and J usage is TRBJ1-4, with TRBD1 as a possible D gene (5 bases). Trimming left V 4 bases short and J 2 bases short, with 12 bases between. There are 15 residues in the CDR3. Germline V gene lookup returns CDR1 SGHNT and CDR2 YYREEE (reference sequence).

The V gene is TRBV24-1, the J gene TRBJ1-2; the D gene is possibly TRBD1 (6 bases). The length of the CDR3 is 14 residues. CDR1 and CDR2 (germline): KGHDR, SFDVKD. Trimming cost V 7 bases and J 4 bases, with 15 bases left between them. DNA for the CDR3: TGTGCCACCAGCCCCCCAGGGGATGGCTATGGCTACACCTTC. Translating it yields CATSPPGDGYGYTF.

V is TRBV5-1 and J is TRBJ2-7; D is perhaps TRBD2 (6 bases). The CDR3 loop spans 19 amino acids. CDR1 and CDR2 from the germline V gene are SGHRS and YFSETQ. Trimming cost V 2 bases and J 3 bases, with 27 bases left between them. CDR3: CASSFSIKGASASLYEQYF. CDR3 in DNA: TGCGCCAGCAGCTTCTCAATTAAGGGAGCTAGCGCGTCTCTCTACGAGCAGTACTTC. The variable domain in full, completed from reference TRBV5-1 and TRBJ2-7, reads KAGVTQTPRYLIKTRGQQVTLSCSPISGHRSVSWYQQTPGQGLQFLFEYFSETQRNKGNFPGRFSGRQFSNSRSEMNVSTLELGDSALYLCASSFSIKGASASLYEQYFGPGTRLTVT.

The CDR3 reads CATSRDFLGAGGDTEAFF. For the CDR3, the DNA is TGTGCCACCAGCAGAGATTTTTTGGGGGCTGGTGGGGACACTGAAGCTTTCTTT. The chain couples TRBV15 to TRBJ1-1, with D possibly being TRBD1 (6 bases). V lost 0 bases and J 3 bases, leaving 20 bases between the germline ends. CDR1 is LNHNV and CDR2 is YYDKDF in the germline V gene (reference sequence). The CDR3 sequence is 18 residues long.

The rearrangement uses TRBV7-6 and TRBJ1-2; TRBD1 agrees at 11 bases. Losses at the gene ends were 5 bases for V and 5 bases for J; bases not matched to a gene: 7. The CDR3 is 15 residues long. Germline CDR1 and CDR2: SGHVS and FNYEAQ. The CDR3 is CASSAGTGGMYGYTF. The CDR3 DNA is TGTGCCAGCAGCGCAGGGACAGGGGGGATGTATGGCTACACCTTC.

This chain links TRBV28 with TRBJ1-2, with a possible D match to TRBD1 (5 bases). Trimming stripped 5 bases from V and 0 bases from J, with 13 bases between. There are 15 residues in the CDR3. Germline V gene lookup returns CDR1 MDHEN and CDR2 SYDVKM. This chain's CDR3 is CASSADRATNYGYTF. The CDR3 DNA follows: TGTGCCAGCAGTGCCGACAGAGCGACTAACTATGGCTACACCTTC.

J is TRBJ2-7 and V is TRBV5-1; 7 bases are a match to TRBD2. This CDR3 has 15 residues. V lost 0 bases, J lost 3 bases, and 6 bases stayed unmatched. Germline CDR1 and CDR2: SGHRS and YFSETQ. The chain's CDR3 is CASSLGEGGVYEQYF. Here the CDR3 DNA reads TGCGCCAGCAGCTTGGGCGAGGGAGGGGTCTACGAGCAGTACTTC.

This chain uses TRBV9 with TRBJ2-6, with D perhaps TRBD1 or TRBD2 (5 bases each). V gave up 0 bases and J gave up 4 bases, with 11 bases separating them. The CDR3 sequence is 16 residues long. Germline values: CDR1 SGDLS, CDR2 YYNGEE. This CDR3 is CASSVGVGTGANVLTF. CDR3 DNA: TGTGCCAGCAGCGTAGGGGTAGGGACCGGGGCCAACGTCCTGACTTTC.

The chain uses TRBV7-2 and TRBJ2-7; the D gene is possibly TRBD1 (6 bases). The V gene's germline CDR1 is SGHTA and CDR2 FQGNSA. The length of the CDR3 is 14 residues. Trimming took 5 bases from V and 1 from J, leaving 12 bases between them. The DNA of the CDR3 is TGTGCCAGCAGCGCACAGGGCCTGTCCTACGAGCAGTACTTC. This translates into CASSAQGLSYEQYF.

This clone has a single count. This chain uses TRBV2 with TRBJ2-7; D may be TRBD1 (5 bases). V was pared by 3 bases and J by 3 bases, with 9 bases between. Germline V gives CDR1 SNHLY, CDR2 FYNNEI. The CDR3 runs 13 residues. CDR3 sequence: CASSDIGVYEQYF. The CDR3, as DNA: TGTGCCAGCAGTGATATAGGGGTCTACGAGCAGTACTTC.

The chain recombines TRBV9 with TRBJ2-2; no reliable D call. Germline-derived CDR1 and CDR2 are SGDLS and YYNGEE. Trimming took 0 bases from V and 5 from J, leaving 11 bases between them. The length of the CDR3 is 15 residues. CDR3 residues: CASSVVMELTGELFF. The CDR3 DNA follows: TGTGCCAGCAGCGTAGTGATGGAATTAACCGGGGAGCTGTTTTTT.

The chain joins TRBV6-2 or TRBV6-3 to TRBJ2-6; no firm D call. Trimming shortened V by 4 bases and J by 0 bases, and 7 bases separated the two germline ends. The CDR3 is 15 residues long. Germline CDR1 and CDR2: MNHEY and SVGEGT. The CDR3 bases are TGTGCCAGCAGTTCTCGGCCCTCTGGGGCCAACGTCCTGACTTTC. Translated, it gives CASSSRPSGANVLTF.

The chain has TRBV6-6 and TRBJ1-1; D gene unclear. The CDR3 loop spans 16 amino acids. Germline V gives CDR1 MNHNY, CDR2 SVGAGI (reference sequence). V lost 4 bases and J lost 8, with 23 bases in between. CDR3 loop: CASSSPRGVGDAEAFF. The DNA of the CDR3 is TGTGCCAGCAGTTCGCCGCGTGGGGTGGGTGACGCGGAAGCTTTCTTT.